This entry features one T cell receptor (beta chain) sequence. Its antigen remains unidentified. These data originate in a study of cytomegalovirus exposure and HLA in healthy donors. The study's findings and limits: Several V segments, TRBV6-2 and TRBV6-3 among them, could not be told apart and were dropped. In a later analysis, 16,951 TCR beta sequences were associated with HLA alleles at 0.05 false discovery rate.

Amplification used 60 Vbeta primers and 13 Jbeta primers. Repertoires were generated with immunoSEQ multiplex PCR, while TCRdb's copy carries only in-frame clones and drops some. The sample shows some 120,000 clones, roughly 9% of them seen only once. This CDR3 has 16 residues. With 10 bases clipped from V and 1 base from J, the junction kept 11 bases outside the gene matches. CDR1 is SNHLY, CDR2 FYNNEI, per germline. Sequencing used PBMCs. The TCR was taken from a man younger than 45 in good health and CMV-seronegative. The chain joins TRBV2 to TRBJ2-3; 10 nucleotides match TRBD2. CDR3 loop: CATLAGDGDRTDTQYF. The DNA for the CDR3 is TGTGCCACGCTAGCGGGAGATGGAGATCGCACAGATACGCAGTATTTT.